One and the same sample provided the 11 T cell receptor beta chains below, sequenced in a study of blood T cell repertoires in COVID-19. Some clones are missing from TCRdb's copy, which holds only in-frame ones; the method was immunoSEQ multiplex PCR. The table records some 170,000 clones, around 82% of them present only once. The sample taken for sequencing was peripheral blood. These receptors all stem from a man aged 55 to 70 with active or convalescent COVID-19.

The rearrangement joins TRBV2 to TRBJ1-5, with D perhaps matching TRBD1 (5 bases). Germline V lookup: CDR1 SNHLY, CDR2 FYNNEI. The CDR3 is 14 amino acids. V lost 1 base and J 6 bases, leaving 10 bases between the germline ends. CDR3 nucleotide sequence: TGTGCCAGCAGTGAAGGGGAGGGGTTTCAGCCCCAGCATTTT. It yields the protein CASSEGEGFQPQHF. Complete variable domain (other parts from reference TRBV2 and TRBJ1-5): EPEVTQTPSHQVTQMGQEVILRCVPISNHLYFYWYRQILGQKVEFLVSFYNNEISEKSEIFDDQFSVERPDGSNFTLKIRSTKLEDSAMYFCASSEGEGFQPQHFGDGTRLSIL.

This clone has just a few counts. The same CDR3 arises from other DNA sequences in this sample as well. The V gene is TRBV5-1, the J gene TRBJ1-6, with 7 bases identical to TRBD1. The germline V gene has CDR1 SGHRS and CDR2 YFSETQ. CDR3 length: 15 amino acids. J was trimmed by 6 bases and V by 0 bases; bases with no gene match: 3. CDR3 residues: CASSLDRGTNSPLHF. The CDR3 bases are TGCGCCAGCAGCTTGGACAGGGGAACTAATTCACCCCTCCACTTT.

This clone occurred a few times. CDR3 residues: CATSPGQLNTEAFF. The CDR3 region has the DNA TGCGCCACCTCCCCCGGACAGTTGAACACTGAAGCTTTCTTT. The chain links TRBV5-1 to TRBJ1-1; D might be TRBD1 (6 bases). The germline V gene encodes CDR1 SGHRS and CDR2 YFSETQ. V shed 9 bases and J shed 0 bases, with 15 bases lying between them. This CDR3 contains 14 residues.

CDR3 nucleotide sequence: TGTGCCAGCAGCCAAGGGGGGGGAGTGGTCCAAGAGACCCAGTACTTC. Translation gives CASSQGGGVVQETQYF. The chain joins TRBV3-1 (or the pseudogene TRBV3-2) to TRBJ2-5; 7 nucleotides agree with TRBD2. CDR3 size: 16 residues. V was pared by 1 base and J by 1 base, with 6 bases of the junction left unmatched. Germline CDR1 and CDR2: LGHDT and YNNKEL (reference sequence).

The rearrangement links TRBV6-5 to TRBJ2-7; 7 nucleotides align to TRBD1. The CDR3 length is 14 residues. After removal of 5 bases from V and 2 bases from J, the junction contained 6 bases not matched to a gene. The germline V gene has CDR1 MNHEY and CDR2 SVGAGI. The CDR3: CASSKKTGTYEQYF. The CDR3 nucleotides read TGTGCCAGCAGTAAGAAGACAGGGACCTACGAGCAGTACTTC.

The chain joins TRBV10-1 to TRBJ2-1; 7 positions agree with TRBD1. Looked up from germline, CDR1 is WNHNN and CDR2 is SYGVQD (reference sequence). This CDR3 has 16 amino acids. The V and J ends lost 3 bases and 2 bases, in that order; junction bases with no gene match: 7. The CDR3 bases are TGCGCCAGCAGTGAAGTAATTGGGACAGCCTACAATGAGCAGTTCTTC. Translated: CASSEVIGTAYNEQFF.

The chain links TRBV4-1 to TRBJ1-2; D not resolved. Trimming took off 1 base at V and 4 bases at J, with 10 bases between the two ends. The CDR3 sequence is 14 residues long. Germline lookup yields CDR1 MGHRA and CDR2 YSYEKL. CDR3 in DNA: TGCGCCAGCAGCCAAGTCGTGGGAGCCTATGGCTACACCTTC. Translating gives CASSQVVGAYGYTF.

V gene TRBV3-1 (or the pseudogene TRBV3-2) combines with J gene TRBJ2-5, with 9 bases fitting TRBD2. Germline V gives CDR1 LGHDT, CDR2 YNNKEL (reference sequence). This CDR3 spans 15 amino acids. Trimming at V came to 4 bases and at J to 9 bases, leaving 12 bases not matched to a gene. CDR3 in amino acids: CASSPNGGGERAQYF. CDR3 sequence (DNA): TGTGCCAGCAGCCCCAACGGCGGGGGGGAACGGGCCCAGTACTTC.

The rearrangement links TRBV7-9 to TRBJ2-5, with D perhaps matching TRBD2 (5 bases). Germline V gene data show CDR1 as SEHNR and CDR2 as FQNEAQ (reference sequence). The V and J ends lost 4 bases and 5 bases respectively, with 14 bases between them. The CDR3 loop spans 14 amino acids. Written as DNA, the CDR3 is TGTGCCAGCAGCTACGGGGTGGGTGGGGAGACCCAGTACTTC. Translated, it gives CASSYGVGGETQYF.

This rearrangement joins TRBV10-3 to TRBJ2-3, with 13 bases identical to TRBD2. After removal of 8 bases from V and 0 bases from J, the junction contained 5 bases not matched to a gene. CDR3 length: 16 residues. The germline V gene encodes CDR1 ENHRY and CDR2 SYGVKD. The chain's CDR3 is CAIRTSGGSSTDTQYF. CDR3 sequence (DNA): TGTGCCATCCGGACTAGCGGGGGATCTAGCACAGATACGCAGTATTTT.

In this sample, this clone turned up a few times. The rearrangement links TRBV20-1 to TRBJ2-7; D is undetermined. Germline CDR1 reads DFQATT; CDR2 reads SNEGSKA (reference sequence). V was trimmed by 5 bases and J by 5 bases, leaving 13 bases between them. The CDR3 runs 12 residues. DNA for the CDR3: TGCAGTGCTCGTGGGCAGGTTCACGAGCAGTACTTC. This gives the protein CSARGQVHEQYF.